Listed here are 10 T cell receptor beta chains from one sample, sequenced in a study of shared clonotypes between healthy human individuals. Sequencing was performed with immunoSEQ multiplex PCR; in TCRdb, only in-frame clones are kept and a portion is missing. This table has more than 2,000,000 clones, approximately 92% appearing once. Input material: naive CD4+ T cells sorted from blood. Stated subset: CD45RA+ positively selected. The receptors come from a man aged 18 to 29 in good health.

A note on this clone: This same CDR3 is encoded by further DNA sequences in the sample. The J gene is TRBJ2-5, the V gene TRBV9; possibly TRBD2 for D (6 bases). The CDR3 spans 16 residues. Germline loops: CDR1 SGDLS, CDR2 YYNGEE. Trimming removed 0 bases at V and 2 bases at J, with 14 bases between. The CDR3 DNA reads as TGTGCCAGCAGCGTAGCAACTACCGGGGGACAAGAGACCCAGTACTTC. As protein: CASSVATTGGQETQYF.

CDR3 loop: CASSFKRSGGSEQYF. As DNA, the CDR3 is TGTGCCAGCAGCTTTAAACGTTCAGGGGGAAGCGAGCAGTACTTC. V gene TRBV5-6 combines with J gene TRBJ2-7; 7 nucleotides line up with TRBD1. Germline V gives CDR1 SGHDT, CDR2 YYEEEE. V gave up 2 bases and J gave up 6 bases; unmatched junction bases: 11. The CDR3 contains 15 residues.

The J gene is TRBJ2-7, the V gene TRBV6-5, with D unresolved. Trimming stripped 0 bases from V and 1 base from J, with 4 bases between. CDR1 and CDR2 (germline): MNHEY, SVGAGI. There are 13 residues in the CDR3. CDR3 region: CASSYSMSYEQYF. CDR3 bases: TGTGCCAGCAGTTACTCGATGTCCTACGAGCAGTACTTC.

About this clone: The same CDR3 arises from other DNA sequences in this sample as well. The J gene is TRBJ2-2, the V gene TRBV30; D not resolved. The V end was cut by 2 bases, the J end by 6 bases, with 7 bases between. The CDR3 runs to 12 residues. Germline CDR1 and CDR2: GTSNPN and SVGIG (reference sequence). The CDR3 protein is CAWSPRSGELFF. DNA for the CDR3: TGTGCCTGGAGTCCCAGGTCCGGGGAGCTGTTTTTT.

The gene calls are TRBV18 and TRBJ2-2; perhaps TRBD2 as D (6 bases). The CDR3 consists of 16 residues. Trimming removed 2 bases from V and 4 bases from J, with 14 bases in between. Per the germline V gene, CDR1 is KGHSH and CDR2 is LQKENI. CDR3 nucleotides: TGTGCCAGCTCACCAGCGGGGCCTCGATCCACCGGGGAGCTGTTTTTT. Amino acids: CASSPAGPRSTGELFF. Together with reference TRBV18 and TRBJ2-2, the CDR3 gives the full variable domain: NAGVMQNPRHLVRRRGQEARLRCSPMKGHSHVYWYRQLPEEGLKFMVYLQKENIIDESGMPKERFSAEFPKEGPSILRIQQVVRGDSAAYFCASSPAGPRSTGELFFGEGSRLTVL.

The J gene is TRBJ2-7, the V gene TRBV10-1; 7 bases are a match to TRBD2. The CDR3 extends over 16 amino acids. The germline CDR1 and CDR2 sequences are WNHNN and SYGVQD (reference sequence). J gave up 0 bases and V 6 bases, and 11 bases lay outside the gene matches. CDR3 residues: CASSRSVSSGSYEQYF. The CDR3 DNA sequence: TGCGCCAGCAGCCGGTCCGTTTCTAGCGGCTCCTACGAGCAGTACTTC.

This clone was recorded only once. V usage is TRBV9 and J usage is TRBJ1-6; D is possibly TRBD1 (6 bases). The CDR3 runs to 17 residues. From germline, CDR1 is SGDLS and CDR2 YYNGEE. Trimming cost V 4 bases and J 4 bases, with 18 bases left between them. The DNA of the CDR3 is TGTGCCAGCAGCTCGAACAGGGAAGGTGTTTATAATTCACCCCTCCACTTT. Its translation: CASSSNREGVYNSPLHF.

The chain carries TRBV5-4 and TRBJ2-4; the match to TRBD2 covers 15 bases. Germline V gene data show CDR1 as SGHNT and CDR2 as YYREEE (reference sequence). With V trimmed by 3 bases and J by 8 bases, 9 bases remained unmatched. CDR3 size: 17 residues. The CDR3 DNA reads TGTGCCAGCAGCTGGGGACTAGCGGGGGGCCCTGGTGACATTCAGTACTTC. Translation: CASSWGLAGGPGDIQYF.

The chain carries TRBV9 and TRBJ2-1, with TRBD2 matching over 9 bases. Trimming removed 4 bases from V and 6 bases from J; junction bases left unmatched: 8. CDR1 SGDLS and CDR2 YYNGEE come from the germline V gene. The CDR3 contains 15 residues. The CDR3 coding sequence is TGTGCCAGCAGCAGATTTAGCGGGAGTTTCAATGAGCAGTTCTTC. Amino acids: CASSRFSGSFNEQFF.

The chain joins TRBV18 to TRBJ1-5; 7 nucleotides agree with TRBD1. Germline V gene data show CDR1 as KGHSH and CDR2 as LQKENI. The CDR3 loop spans 18 amino acids. Germline trimming cut 3 bases from V and 6 bases from J; bases unmatched to any gene: 17. The CDR3 reads CASSPRLTVEGQPQPQHF. CDR3 DNA: TGTGCCAGCTCACCCCGTTTGACCGTGGAGGGACAGCCTCAGCCCCAGCATTTT.